These T cell receptor beta chains were read from a single sample in a study of blood T cell repertoires in COVID-19. Only in-frame clones appear in the TCRdb table, and some are missing; sequencing was by immunoSEQ multiplex PCR. The table lists fewer than 300,000 clones, 83% of them singletons. Material for sequencing was peripheral blood. These receptors all stem from an older man with acute or convalescent COVID-19. Both conserved end residues are part of each CDR3. A D gene is named only where the DNA matches it firmly. Where a row states a size, it is once, few, many or the class of an expanded clone; other rows omit it.

. TRBJ2-1 17 TRBD1 TRBV18 TGTGCCAGCTCACCCCAAAGACAGGGGGCTTCCTACAATGAGCAGTTCTTC CASSPQRQGASYNEQFF
. TRBJ2-5 19 TRBD2 TRBV23-1 TGCGCCAGCAGTCAACTACCCCCTAGCGGGGGGAAACCACAGGAGACCCAGTACTTC CASSQLPPSGGKPQETQYF
. TRBJ1-5 14 . TRBV6-4 TGTGCCAGCAGTGACTTTGTGTGGAGTCAGCCCCAGCATTTT CASSDFVWSQPQHF
few TRBJ2-6 17 . TRBV19 TGTGCCAGTAGTATCCGGCAGGGTGGCGCTGGGGCCAACGTCCTGACTTTC CASSIRQGGAGANVLTF
. TRBJ1-6 17 TRBD1 TRBV4-1 TGCGCCAGCAGCCACCGGACGGGACAGACGTTGGGTTCACCCCTCCACTTT CASSHRTGQTLGSPLHF
. TRBJ2-7 17 TRBD1 TRBV3-1/TRBV3-2 TGTGCCAGCAGCCAAGATTATACAGACAGGGGGACTGGCGAGCAGTACTTC CASSQDYTDRGTGEQYF
. TRBJ2-2 17 TRBD1 TRBV9 TGTGCCAGCAGCGTACCCCGGGACAGGGAGGACACCGGGGAGCTGTTTTTT CASSVPRDREDTGELFF
. TRBJ1-3 15 . TRBV7-6 TGTGCCAGCAGCTTAGAAGGGGCCTCTGGAAACACCATATATTTT CASSLEGASGNTIYF
. TRBJ1-2 15 . TRBV6-5 TGTGCCAGCAGCCGAGGGGGGACTACTAACTATGGCTACACCTTC CASSRGGTTNYGYTF
. TRBJ2-1 13 TRBD1 TRBV6-5 TGTGCCAGCAGTTCGAGACAGGGTGGGGGGCAGTTCTTC CASSSRQGGGQFF
. TRBJ2-4 15 . TRBV5-1 TGCGCCAGCAGCTTGGGTGTGGCAGCCAAAAACATTCAGTACTTC CASSLGVAAKNIQYF
. TRBJ2-3 13 . TRBV29-1 TGCAGCGTTGAGAGCGTAGGCCAGACTACGCAGTATTTT CSVESVGQTTQYF
. TRBJ2-7 15 TRBD2 TRBV28 TGTGCCAGCACGGAGCGGGGGGGAACAATCTACGAGCAGTACTTC CASTERGGTIYEQYF
. TRBJ1-4 15 TRBD1 TRBV6-5 TGTGCCAGCAGTTTAACAGGGGGAGGAGGTGAAAAACTGTTTTTT CASSLTGGGGEKLFF
. TRBJ2-2 15 . TRBV7-3 TGTGCCAGCAGCTTACGCCCAGGGGCCACCGGGGAGCTGTTTTTT CASSLRPGATGELFF
few TRBJ2-7 15 . TRBV28 TGTGCCAGCAGCGGATGGCGACGGGGCTCCTACGAGCAGTACTTC CASSGWRRGSYEQYF
. TRBJ1-2 17 . TRBV2 TGTGCCAGCAGTGTGTTCCAGGCGCAGAGCAGATTTGCTGGCTACACCTTC CASSVFQAQSRFAGYTF
. TRBJ2-3 12 . TRBV28 TGTGCCAGCAGTACCTACCAAGATACGCAGTATTTT CASSTYQDTQYF
. TRBJ1-5 16 . TRBV21-1 TGTGCCAGCAGCAAAGGCCCCCGGGGGGGACGGGAGCCCCAGCATTTT CASSKGPRGGREPQHF
. TRBJ2-1 16 . TRBV6-2/TRBV6-3 TGTGCCAGCAGTTTTGGGAGACTGAGCTCCTACAATGAGCAGTTCTTC CASSFGRLSSYNEQFF
. TRBJ2-5 19 . TRBV6-6 TGTGCCAGCAGTCCGCACCGACAGAGATACCGCGAGTACCAAGAGACCCAGTACTTC CASSPHRQRYREYQETQYF
. TRBJ2-2 15 TRBD1 TRBV28 TGTGCCAGCAGTAGCCCGGGACAGATCACCGGGGAGCTGTTTTTT CASSSPGQITGELFF
. TRBJ2-1 11 . TRBV29-1 TGCAGCGTTGGGCCACGGGATGAGCAGTTCTTC CSVGPRDEQFF
. TRBJ1-5 13 . TRBV7-2 TGTGCCAGCAGCTCGAGGGGGAATCAGCCCCAGCATTTT CASSSRGNQPQHF
once TRBJ2-5 18 TRBD1 TRBV11-2 TGTGCCAGCACCGCTCGGTGGGCCGGGACAGGGGAGAGAGAGACCCAGTACTTC CASTARWAGTGERETQYF
. TRBJ1-1 13 . TRBV12-5 TGTGCTAGTGGTTTGTGGGCCGACACTGAAGCTTTCTTT CASGLWADTEAFF
. TRBJ2-1 13 . TRBV11-3 TGTGCCAGCAGCTTAGTGGGGGGACGCGAGCAGTTCTTC CASSLVGGREQFF
. TRBJ2-3 14 TRBD2 TRBV7-8 TGTGCCAGCAGCTTCCTAGCGGGGGCAGATACGCAGTATTTT CASSFLAGADTQYF
. TRBJ2-7 12 . TRBV3-1/TRBV3-2 TGTGCCAGCAGCCAGGCGGTAGGCGAGCAGTACTTC CASSQAVGEQYF
. TRBJ1-1 16 TRBD1 TRBV28 TGTGCCAGCAGCACATACCGTGGACAGGGCGGCACTGAAGCTTTCTTT CASSTYRGQGGTEAFF
. TRBJ2-3 13 . TRBV19 TGTGCCAGTAACCGCGGGACTGCAGATACGCAGTATTTT CASNRGTADTQYF
. TRBJ1-1 14 . TRBV5-1 TGCGCCAGCAGCTTCACGGGGGGAGGGACTGAAGCTTTCTTT CASSFTGGGTEAFF
. TRBJ2-2 16 . TRBV6-1 TGTGCCAGCAGTGGCCGGGACTCCTCGAACACCGGGGAGCTGTTTTTT CASSGRDSSNTGELFF
. TRBJ2-2 17 TRBD2 TRBV30 TGTGCCTGGAGTGTAAGGCCTAGCGGGAGTTCGGGCGGGGAGCTGTTTTTT CAWSVRPSGSSGGELFF
. TRBJ2-1 15 TRBD2 TRBV5-1 TGCGCCAGCAGCCCGGGACTAGCGGGGGGTAATGAGCAGTTCTTC CASSPGLAGGNEQFF
. TRBJ2-7 14 TRBD1 TRBV5-5 TGTGCCAGCAGCGGGACAGCGCAGACCTACGAGCAGTACTTC CASSGTAQTYEQYF
. TRBJ2-5 14 TRBD2 TRBV5-1 TGCGCCAGCAGTGAGGGACTAGCGGGGAAGACCCAGTACTTC CASSEGLAGKTQYF
. TRBJ2-1 15 TRBD2 TRBV9 TGTGCCAGCATCCTGACTAGCGGGAGCTACAATGAGCAGTTCTTC CASILTSGSYNEQFF
. TRBJ1-4 18 . TRBV28 TGTGCCAGCAGTTTATACCTCAGGGCTCAAGGGGGTAATGAAAAACTGTTTTTT CASSLYLRAQGGNEKLFF
few TRBJ2-1 20 TRBD2 TRBV6-6 TGTGCCAGCAGTCCATCGGTGACTAGCGGGAGATCCAGGGCCTACAATGAGCAGTTCTTC CASSPSVTSGRSRAYNEQFF
many TRBJ2-7 14 . TRBV5-4 TGTGCCAGCAGCTTAAGTAGCGTCTCCTACGAGCAGTACTTC CASSLSSVSYEQYF
. TRBJ1-6 17 . TRBV5-1 TGCGCCAGCAGCCCCCTACCCGGGGGGGGGCTCTTGTCACCCCTCCACTTT CASSPLPGGGLLSPLHF
. TRBJ2-1 15 TRBD2 TRBV2 TGTGCCAGTACCCGGCTAGCGGGAGCTTCGGGTGAGCAGTTCTTC CASTRLAGASGEQFF
once TRBJ2-1 13 . TRBV30 TGTGCCTGGATCGGCAGGGGCTACAATGAGCAGTTCTTC CAWIGRGYNEQFF
. TRBJ2-5 15 TRBD1 TRBV5-8 TGTGCCAGCAGCTTCCCCCAGGGGGCCCGAGAGACCCAGTACTTC CASSFPQGARETQYF
. TRBJ2-1 16 . TRBV7-2 TGTGCCAGCAGCTCCGCTTGGGGCAGCTCCTACAATGAGCAGTTCTTC CASSSAWGSSYNEQFF
. TRBJ1-1 17 . TRBV7-2 TGTGCCAGCAGCTTAGCTGGAAGGCGGGCAGGGAACACTGAAGCTTTCTTT CASSLAGRRAGNTEAFF
. TRBJ2-5 16 TRBD1 TRBV13 TGTGCCAGCAGTTTTACCGGGACAGGGCGGTTGGAGACCCAGTACTTC CASSFTGTGRLETQYF
. TRBJ1-1 12 . TRBV5-1 TGCGCCAGCAGCTTGACGGGATCTGAAGCTTTCTTT CASSLTGSEAFF
few TRBJ1-6 14 . TRBV3-1/TRBV3-2 TGTGCCAGCAGCCAGGGGCTGGATAATTCACCCCTCCACTTT CASSQGLDNSPLHF
. TRBJ2-3 16 . TRBV18 TGTGCCAGCTCACCGCCGAACCAGGGCAGCACAGATACGCAGTATTTT CASSPPNQGSTDTQYF
. TRBJ2-3 13 . TRBV7-6 TGTGCCAGCAGCTTAGGGCAGACAGATACGCAGTATTTT CASSLGQTDTQYF
once TRBJ2-3 13 . TRBV3-1/TRBV3-2 TGTGCCAGCAGCCAAGTCAACACAGATACGCAGTATTTT CASSQVNTDTQYF
. TRBJ2-3 15 . TRBV18 TGTGCCAGCTCACTCCGGGACACAAGCACAGATACGCAGTATTTT CASSLRDTSTDTQYF
. TRBJ2-5 15 . TRBV13 TGTGCCAGCAGCTTAGCCCCGGCAGGGAAAGAGACCCAGTACTTC CASSLAPAGKETQYF
. TRBJ2-3 16 TRBD2 TRBV27 TGTGCCAGCAGTTTTGGGACTAGCGGCGGTTCGGATACGCAGTATTTT CASSFGTSGGSDTQYF
. TRBJ1-6 17 TRBD1 TRBV2 TGTGCCAGCAGTTTGGACAGGGCTTTAGAATTAGGTTCACCCCTCCACTTT CASSLDRALELGSPLHF
. TRBJ1-1 18 TRBD1 TRBV5-3 TGTGCCAGAAGCAGGAGGGACAGGGGCAGAGGGCTGAACACTGAAGCTTTCTTT CARSRRDRGRGLNTEAFF